This T cell receptor (beta chain) was retrieved from a study of CD8 T cells in ankylosing spondylitis. Study-level points and caveats: Ankylosing spondylitis blood appeared to be characterized by a TCR beta motif of eight highly homologous variants.

CDR3 length equals 16 residues. Germline V gives CDR1 SGHVS, CDR2 FQNEAQ. After removal of 8 bases from V and 2 bases from J, the junction contained 12 bases not matched to a gene. This clonotype turned up a few times. The target antigen is unknown. Quantitative 5'-RACE with molecular barcodes generated TCR beta libraries. TCRdb called the 5' RACE reads again in MiXCR, with one record for every CDR3 protein. Seen here are 700,000 or so distinct CDR3 sequences, roughly 20% observed once, and the top ten hold around 20%. Source material: blood, either unsorted or a sorted T cell fraction (not recorded which). The V and J genes are TRBV7-8 and TRBJ2-5; 9 bases are shared with TRBD1. The TCR sequence derives from a male donor with ankylosing spondylitis. This CDR3 reads CASVLIGTGRQETQYF. The CDR3 bases are TGTGCCAGCGTACTGATCGGGACAGGGAGGCAAGAGACCCAGTACTTC.